This T cell receptor beta chain was identified during a study of tumor-infiltrating lymphocytes in primary liver carcinoma. Overall study results and limits: Tumor-adjacent and tumor-blood pairs overlapped less than tumor region pairs did.

The germline gives CDR1 SQVTM, CDR2 ANQGSEA. This CDR3 has 15 residues. Co-extraction of both nucleic acids (RNA and DNA) used roughly 18-32 mg of unsorted bulk tissue. Five discrete regions of every tumor underwent sampling. Researchers generated TCR beta cDNA from about 450 ng of total RNA, relying on a constant-region primer. Researchers made the TCR beta libraries by running three nested multiplex PCR rounds with slightly modified ARM-PCR. Each of the first two PCR rounds ran about 9 cycles with TRBV1-TRBV30 forward and C-beta reverse primers. A single record per CDR3 protein comes from TCRdb applying MiXCR to the multiplex PCR reads. The sample shows 30,000 to 40,000 distinct CDR3 sequences, less than 85% of them seen only once. A word on this clonotype: Its cognate antigen is unknown. At one of its ends the junction is not consistent with the germline gene, which may arise from a read error.

The sequencing sample was made of liver tumor tissue from sampling region 4. Indicated subset: tumor region T4, right-lateral pole. The receptor was derived from a man in his forties with primary liver carcinoma and hepatitis B virus infection. The chain has TRBV29-1 and TRBJ2-7; a weak D match, TRBD2 (6 bases). This chain's CDR3 is CSVEYPGGSSYKQYF. In nucleotides, the CDR3 is TGCAGCGTTGAATATCCAGGAGGGAGTTCCTACAAGCAGTACTTC.